Presented here are 5 T cell receptor beta chains from one specimen sequenced in a study of blood T cell repertoires in COVID-19. This table comes from immunoSEQ multiplex PCR, and its TCRdb copy is limited to in-frame clones, with some not included. The sample yields about 99,000 clones, roughly 78% seen once. The sequenced sample consisted of peripheral blood. These receptors originate from a woman older than 75 with active or convalescent COVID-19.

V usage is TRBV27 and J usage is TRBJ1-1; possibly TRBD1 for D (6 bases). The CDR3 spans 14 residues. Between the trimmed V and J ends, which lost 5 bases and 4 bases, there was a span of 14 bases. Germline CDR1 is MNHEY and CDR2 is SMNVEV (reference sequence). The CDR3 protein is CASSIQGSSTEAFF. The CDR3 DNA is TGTGCCAGCAGTATTCAGGGGAGTAGCACTGAAGCTTTCTTT.

This clone appeared many times. This chain uses TRBV21-1 with TRBJ2-1; the listed D gene, TRBD1, was not tested against the DNA. TRBV21-1 is a pseudogene. The CDR3 totals 15 residues. The DNA of the CDR3 is TGTGCCAGCAGCAAAAGGGACAGGGGGCGGAATGAGCAGTTCTTC. Its protein product is CASSKRDRGRNEQFF.

The chain uses TRBV28 and TRBJ2-2, with D uncertain. Germline loops: CDR1 MDHEN, CDR2 SYDVKM. V lost 5 bases, J lost 1 base, and 11 bases lay in between. The CDR3 spans 15 residues. The CDR3 bases are TGTGCCAGCAGTGCAGATGCAGTGAACACCGGGGAGCTGTTTTTT. This translates into CASSADAVNTGELFF.

This clone was detected a few times. J is TRBJ2-7 and V is TRBV2, with D uncertain. CDR1 is SNHLY and CDR2 is FYNNEI in the germline V gene. The CDR3 runs to 12 residues. Trimming pared 3 bases from V and 3 bases from J, leaving 6 bases between. As DNA, the CDR3 is TGTGCCAGCAGTGACAGGCGCTACGAGCAGTACTTC. Protein: CASSDRRYEQYF.

The chain uses TRBV24-1 and TRBJ1-1; 8 bases fit TRBD1. There are 14 residues in the CDR3. Looked up from germline, CDR1 is KGHDR and CDR2 is SFDVKD. The trim removed 10 bases at V and 1 base at J, leaving 7 bases unmatched. CDR3 loop: CATSPGQGNTEAFF. CDR3 coding DNA: TGTGCCACTTCCCCCGGACAGGGGAACACTGAAGCTTTCTTT.